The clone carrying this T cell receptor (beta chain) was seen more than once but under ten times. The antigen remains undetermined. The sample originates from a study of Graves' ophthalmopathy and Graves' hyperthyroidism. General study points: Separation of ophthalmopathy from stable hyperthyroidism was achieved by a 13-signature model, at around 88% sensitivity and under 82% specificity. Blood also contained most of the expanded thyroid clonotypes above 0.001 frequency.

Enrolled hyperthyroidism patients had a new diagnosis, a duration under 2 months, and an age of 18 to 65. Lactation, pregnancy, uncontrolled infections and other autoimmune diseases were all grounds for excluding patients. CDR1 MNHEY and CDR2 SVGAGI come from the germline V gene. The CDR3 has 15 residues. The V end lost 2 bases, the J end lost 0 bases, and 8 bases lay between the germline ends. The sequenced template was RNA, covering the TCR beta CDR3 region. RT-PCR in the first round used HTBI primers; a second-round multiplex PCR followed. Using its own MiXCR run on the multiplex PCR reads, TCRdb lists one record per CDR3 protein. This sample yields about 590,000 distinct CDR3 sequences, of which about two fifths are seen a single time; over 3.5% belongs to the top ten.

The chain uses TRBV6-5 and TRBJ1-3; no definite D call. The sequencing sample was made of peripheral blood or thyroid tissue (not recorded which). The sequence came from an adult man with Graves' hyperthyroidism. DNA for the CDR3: TGTGCCAGCAGTTACCGGGAGCTCTCTGGAAACACCATATATTTT. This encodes CASSYRELSGNTIYF.